This entry lists 29 T cell receptor beta chains sequenced from one sample in a study of T-cell reconstitution after alpha-beta-depleted transplantation in children. Molecular barcoding with unique molecular identifiers was used for the TCRbeta library. Each CDR3 protein gets one entry after TCRdb re-called the PCR reads with MiXCR. The sample includes roughly 300,000 distinct CDR3 sequences, approximately 10% of them seen just once. This specimen was PBMCs from the stem cell graft donor, taken from the stem cell graft. These receptors were taken from a human donor who donated a stem cell graft to a child with acute lymphoblastic leukemia.

J is TRBJ1-5 and V is TRBV7-9; 9 nucleotides align to TRBD1. Germline loops: CDR1 SEHNR, CDR2 FQNEAQ (reference sequence). With V trimmed by 1 base and J by 6 bases, 1 base remained unmatched. This CDR3 has 14 residues. CDR3 bases: TGTGCCAGCAGCTTAGTGGGACAGGGTCAGCCCCAGCATTTT. This gives the protein CASSLVGQGQPQHF.

The chain joins TRBV5-1 to TRBJ2-7; unclear D gene. This CDR3 region has 11 residues. V was cut by 4 bases and J by 3 bases, with 5 bases left in between. Germline V gene data show CDR1 as SGHRS and CDR2 as YFSETQ. CDR3 sequence reads: CASSDHYEQYF. CDR3 DNA: TGCGCCAGCAGCGACCACTACGAGCAGTACTTC. The whole variable domain, remainder taken from reference TRBV5-1 and TRBJ2-7, is KAGVTQTPRYLIKTRGQQVTLSCSPISGHRSVSWYQQTPGQGLQFLFEYFSETQRNKGNFPGRFSGRQFSNSRSEMNVSTLELGDSALYLCASSDHYEQYFGPGTRLTVT.

This clonotype has ten or more counts. The chain links TRBV5-6 to TRBJ2-2; 12 bases are shared with TRBD2. This CDR3 contains 16 residues. The germline gives CDR1 SGHDT, CDR2 YYEEEE. The J segment lost 6 bases and the V segment lost 4 bases, leaving 7 bases of the junction unmatched. The CDR3 protein is CASSLLAGGPAGELFF. The CDR3 DNA reads TGTGCCAGCAGCCTGCTAGCGGGAGGGCCGGCCGGGGAGCTGTTTTTT.

In this sample, this clonotype turned up many times. The chain joins TRBV27 to TRBJ1-5; 10 bases agree with TRBD1. The germline V gene encodes CDR1 MNHEY and CDR2 SMNVEV (reference sequence). CDR3 length equals 18 residues. The junction had 10 bases not matched to a gene; V was cut back by 4 bases and J by 1 base. This CDR3 reads CASSSRTGGGMSNQPQHF. In nucleotides, the CDR3 is TGTGCCAGCAGTTCCCGGACAGGGGGTGGCATGAGCAATCAGCCCCAGCATTTT.

V and J are TRBV4-1 and TRBJ2-3; 7 nucleotides agree with TRBD2. Germline loops: CDR1 MGHRA, CDR2 YSYEKL. The CDR3 is 17 residues long. V shed 1 base, J shed 3 bases, and the junction held 10 bases outside the gene matches. CDR3: CASSQVGRERWTDTQYF. CDR3 sequence (DNA): TGCGCCAGCAGCCAAGTGGGGCGGGAGCGTTGGACAGATACGCAGTATTTT.

The CDR3 spells CASSEVPGNIYEQYF. In DNA, the CDR3 is TGTGCCAGCAGTGAAGTTCCAGGAAACATATACGAGCAGTACTTC. The chain is built from TRBV2 and TRBJ2-7, with D unclear. Germline lookup yields CDR1 SNHLY and CDR2 FYNNEI. V dropped 1 base and J dropped 4 bases, with 14 bases sitting between them. The CDR3 runs to 15 residues.

In this sample, this clonotype turned up a few times. V gene TRBV27 combines with J gene TRBJ2-2; D is ambiguous. Germline values: CDR1 MNHEY, CDR2 SMNVEV (reference sequence). The CDR3 extends over 16 amino acids. V was trimmed by 2 bases and J by 1 base, leaving 11 bases between them. The CDR3 loop is CASSLRMFRNTGELFF. The CDR3 DNA is TGTGCCAGCAGTTTAAGGATGTTTAGGAACACCGGGGAGCTGTTTTTT.

The V call is TRBV6-5, the J call TRBJ2-3; 9 bases agree with TRBD2. The germline CDR1 and CDR2 sequences are MNHEY and SVGAGI. The CDR3 runs to 18 residues. The ends lost 2 bases at V and 4 bases at J; junction bases unmatched: 13. The CDR3 region has the DNA TGTGCCAGCAGTTACGGGGCGGGAGGGCCGGTTCGGGCAGATACGCAGTATTTT. The encoded protein is CASSYGAGGPVRADTQYF.

There are a few counts of this clonotype. This sequence joins TRBV6-2 or TRBV6-3 and TRBJ2-3; D not certain. V was trimmed by 6 bases and J by 2 bases, leaving 9 bases between them. This CDR3 contains 13 residues. In germline, CDR1 is MNHEY, CDR2 SVGEGT. CDR3 sequence reads: CASRILLTDTQYF. The CDR3, as DNA: TGTGCCAGCAGGATCTTACTCACAGATACGCAGTATTTT.

The V call is TRBV7-9, the J call TRBJ2-1; D possibly corresponds to TRBD1 (5 bases). The CDR3 covers 15 residues. Germline CDR1 and CDR2: SEHNR and FQNEAQ (reference sequence). V lost 5 bases, J lost 8 bases, and 19 bases lay in between. The CDR3 here is CASSLWPAQGDEQFF. CDR3 bases: TGTGCCAGCAGCCTCTGGCCCGCACAAGGGGATGAGCAGTTCTTC.

The chain links TRBV7-2 to TRBJ2-1, with 12 bases that match TRBD2. The length of the CDR3 is 16 residues. From germline, CDR1 is SGHTA and CDR2 FQGNSA. V dropped 1 base and J dropped 7; count of bases not matched to a gene: 5. As DNA, the CDR3 is TGTGCCAGCAGCTTAGGGGTACTAGCGGGAGGAAATGAGCAGTTCTTC. Its translation: CASSLGVLAGGNEQFF.

As concerns this clonotype: A read error may be the cause here, since a much bigger clone is one base away. The J gene is TRBJ2-1, the V gene TRBV28; D gene ambiguous. The CDR3 loop spans 11 amino acids. V was trimmed by 8 bases and J by 4 bases, leaving 6 bases between them. CDR1 is MDHEN, CDR2 SYDVKM, per germline. The CDR3 sequence: CASRQYNEQFF. CDR3 DNA sequence: TGTGCCAGCCGCCAATACAATGAGCAGTTCTTC. Variable domain in full (rest from reference TRBV28 and TRBJ2-1): DVKVTQSSRYLVKRTGEKVFLECVQDMDHENMFWYRQDPGLGLRLIYFSYDVKMKEKGDIPEGYSVSREKKERFSLILESASTNQTSMYLCASRQYNEQFFGPGTRLTVL.

This clonotype was found a few times. For the CDR3, the DNA is TGCGCCAGCAGCCAAGATCGCGGCGGTCAAAGCTCCTATAATTCACCCCTCCACTTT. Residues: CASSQDRGGQSSYNSPLHF. The chain employs TRBV4-3 and TRBJ1-6; D is unresolved. V lost 0 bases and J 0 bases, leaving 15 bases between the germline ends. Looked up from germline, CDR1 is LGHNA and CDR2 is YSLEER. The CDR3 sequence is 19 residues long.

This clonotype was picked up a small number of times. The rearrangement links TRBV15 to TRBJ2-5; 9 bases line up with TRBD1. Unmatched junction bases numbered 1, after V lost 1 base and J lost 4 bases. The CDR3 loop spans 14 amino acids. CDR1 and CDR2 (germline): LNHNV, YYDKDF (reference sequence). Written as DNA, the CDR3 is TGTGCCACCAGCAGAGGGACAGGGGCAGAGACCCAGTACTTC. Protein sequence: CATSRGTGAETQYF.

This clonotype was observed many times. The chain employs TRBV12-3 or TRBV12-4 and TRBJ2-5; the D is unclear. Trimming took 1 base from V and 5 from J, leaving 11 bases between them. This CDR3 spans 14 amino acids. CDR3 bases: TGTGCCAGCAGTTTAGACCGGCCCTCGGAGACCCAGTACTTC. Translating it yields CASSLDRPSETQYF.

The chain joins TRBV10-3 to TRBJ2-1, with 11 bases that match TRBD2. Trimming at V came to 6 bases and at J to 4 bases, leaving 8 bases not matched to a gene. This CDR3 has 16 amino acids. Germline loops: CDR1 ENHRY, CDR2 SYGVKD. The CDR3 sequence is CAISRPTSGEYNEQFF. CDR3 nucleotides: TGTGCCATCAGCCGCCCGACTAGCGGGGAATACAATGAGCAGTTCTTC.

This clonotype was recorded a few times. V gene TRBV29-1 combines with J gene TRBJ2-1; 7 nucleotides match TRBD2. This CDR3 has 16 residues. Germline assignment: CDR1 SQVTM and CDR2 ANQGSEA. J lost 4 bases, V lost 1 base, and 10 bases had no gene match. CDR3: CSVEGGWLAVYNEQFF. CDR3 coding DNA: TGCAGCGTTGAAGGGGGTTGGCTAGCGGTTTACAATGAGCAGTTCTTC.

This chain joins TRBV12-3 or TRBV12-4 and TRBJ2-3; 7 bases agree with TRBD2. The CDR3 contains 15 residues. Trimming took 6 bases from V and 0 from J; bases not matched to a gene: 6. DNA for the CDR3: TGTGCCAGCAGGGGTAGCGGGTCTAGCACAGATACGCAGTATTTT. Its protein product is CASRGSGSSTDTQYF.

The chain combines TRBV4-3 with TRBJ1-6; D perhaps matches TRBD1 (5 bases). This CDR3 contains 15 residues. In germline, CDR1 is LGHNA, CDR2 YSLEER. Trimming took off 0 bases at V and 8 bases at J, with 11 bases between the two ends. CDR3 loop: CASSQEGQGHSPLHF. DNA of the CDR3: TGCGCCAGCAGCCAAGAAGGGCAGGGCCATTCACCCCTCCACTTT.

The gene calls are TRBV5-1 and TRBJ1-3; no firm D call. The CDR3 has 15 amino acids. V lost 0 bases to trimming and J lost 2 bases, with 9 bases between them. Germline assignment: CDR1 SGHRS and CDR2 YFSETQ. CDR3 DNA sequence: TGCGCCAGCAGCTTGGATTCGGGTACTGGAAACACCATATATTTT. It encodes CASSLDSGTGNTIYF.

This clonotype is a singleton in its sample. A single base separates this from a much larger clone, so it may be a read error. The chain links TRBV7-2 to TRBJ2-7; weak D call: TRBD2 (5 bases). Germline CDR1 and CDR2: SGHTA and FQGNSA. CDR3 length: 13 amino acids. In DNA, the CDR3 is TGTCCCAGCAGCTTAGAGGGAATAGGCGAGCAGTACTTC. It yields the protein CPSSLEGIGEQYF.

The chain has TRBV9 and TRBJ2-7, with a weak D call TRBD1 (6 bases). CDR1 is SGDLS, CDR2 YYNGEE, per germline. With 0 bases removed from V and 5 bases from J, the gap between germline ends came to 12 bases. The CDR3 is 14 residues long. The CDR3, as DNA: TGTGCCAGCAGCGTAGGCAGGGGAAACGACGAGCAGTACTTC. Protein sequence: CASSVGRGNDEQYF. Complete variable domain (other parts from reference TRBV9 and TRBJ2-7): DSGVTQTPKHLITATGQRVTLRCSPRSGDLSVYWYQQSLDQGLQFLIQYYNGEERAKGNILERFSAQQFPDLHSELNLSSLELGDSALYFCASSVGRGNDEQYFGPGTRLTVT.

In this sample, this clonotype turned up a few times. The chain joins TRBV27 to TRBJ2-7, with a weak D call TRBD1 (6 bases). V lost 5 bases, J lost 4 bases, and 12 bases lay in between. Germline CDR1 and CDR2: MNHEY and SMNVEV (reference sequence). There are 13 residues in the CDR3. CDR3 DNA: TGTGCCAGCAGTCTGGGGGACATGTACGAGCAGTACTTC. Encoded protein: CASSLGDMYEQYF.

In this sample, this clonotype turned up many times. This sequence joins TRBV12-3 or TRBV12-4 and TRBJ2-2, with unresolved D. V dropped 2 bases and J dropped 4 bases, with 5 bases sitting between them. The CDR3 is 13 amino acids. As DNA, the CDR3 is TGTGCCAGCAGTTTAAGACCCACCGGGGAGCTGTTTTTT. Protein sequence: CASSLRPTGELFF.

In this sample, this clonotype turned up a few times. CDR3 amino acids: CASSHLGERTGDMNTEAFF. Written as DNA, the CDR3 is TGCGCCAGCAGCCACCTAGGGGAGAGGACAGGAGATATGAACACTGAAGCTTTCTTT. This chain uses TRBV4-3 with TRBJ1-1; TRBD1 matches 7 bases. Germline values: CDR1 LGHNA, CDR2 YSLEER. CDR3 size: 19 residues. The trim removed 3 bases at V and 0 bases at J, leaving 16 bases unmatched.

This clonotype was seen many times. The chain uses TRBV18 and TRBJ2-2; D is tentatively TRBD1 or TRBD2 (5 bases each). This CDR3 comprises 15 residues. CDR1 and CDR2 (germline): KGHSH, LQKENI. V shed 3 bases and J shed 1 base, with 9 bases lying between them. CDR3 protein: CASSPGTVNTGELFF. CDR3 coding DNA: TGTGCCAGCTCACCCGGGACGGTGAACACCGGGGAGCTGTTTTTT.

This clonotype has more than one count but fewer than ten. V gene TRBV11-2 combines with J gene TRBJ2-1, with 16 bases aligning to TRBD2. The CDR3 covers 18 residues. From germline, CDR1 is SGHAT and CDR2 FQNNGV. V lost 5 bases, J lost 6 bases, and 10 bases stayed unmatched. CDR3 in amino acids: CASSLGPGTSGRANEQFF. CDR3 DNA sequence: TGTGCCAGCAGCCTGGGGCCCGGGACTAGCGGGAGGGCCAATGAGCAGTTCTTC. Filled out from reference TRBV11-2 and TRBJ2-1, the complete variable domain reads EAGVAQSPRYKIIEKRQSVAFWCNPISGHATLYWYQQILGQGPKLLIQFQNNGVVDDSQLPKDRFSAERLKGVDSTLKIQPAKLEDSAVYLCASSLGPGTSGRANEQFFGPGTRLTVL.

The CDR3 region is CASSNNVGGTENTGELFF. The CDR3 DNA is TGTGCCAGCAGCAACAACGTGGGGGGGACGGAAAACACCGGGGAGCTGTTTTTT. The genes are TRBV7-9 and TRBJ2-2; the match to TRBD2 covers 7 bases. V gave up 5 bases and J gave up 2 bases; unmatched junction bases: 14. The germline V gene has CDR1 SEHNR and CDR2 FQNEAQ (reference sequence). There are 18 residues in the CDR3. The full variable domain, its missing parts supplied by reference TRBV7-9 and TRBJ2-2, is DTGVSQNPRHKITKRGQNVTFRCDPISEHNRLYWYRQTLGQGPEFLTYFQNEAQLEKSRLLSDRFSAERPKGSFSTLEIQRTEQGDSAMYLCASSNNVGGTENTGELFFGEGSRLTVL.

The chain uses TRBV11-2 and TRBJ2-3; 13 nucleotides align to TRBD2. The CDR3 is 18 amino acids. V shed 5 bases and J 0 bases; nucleotides not matched to a gene: 8. The V gene's germline CDR1 is SGHAT and CDR2 FQNNGV. CDR3: CASSRVGTSGTSTDTQYF. CDR3 in DNA: TGTGCCAGCAGCCGTGTGGGGACTAGCGGGACTAGCACAGATACGCAGTATTTT.